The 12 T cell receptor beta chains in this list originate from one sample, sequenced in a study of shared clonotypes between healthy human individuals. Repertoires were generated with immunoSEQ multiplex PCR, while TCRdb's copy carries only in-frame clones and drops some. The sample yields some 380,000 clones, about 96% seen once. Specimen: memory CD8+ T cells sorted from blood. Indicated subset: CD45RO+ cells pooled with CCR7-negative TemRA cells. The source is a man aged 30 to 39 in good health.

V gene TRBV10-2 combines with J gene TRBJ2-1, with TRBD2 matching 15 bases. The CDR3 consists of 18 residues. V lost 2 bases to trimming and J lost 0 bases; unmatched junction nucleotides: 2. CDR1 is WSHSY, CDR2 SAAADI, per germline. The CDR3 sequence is CASSEGTSGGSSYNEQFF. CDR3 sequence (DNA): TGCGCCAGCAGTGAGGGGACTAGCGGGGGGAGCTCCTACAATGAGCAGTTCTTC.

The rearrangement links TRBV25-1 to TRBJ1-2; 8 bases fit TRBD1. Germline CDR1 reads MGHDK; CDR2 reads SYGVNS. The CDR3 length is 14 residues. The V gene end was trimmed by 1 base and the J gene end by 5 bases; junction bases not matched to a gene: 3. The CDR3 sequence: CASSELGDRYGYTF. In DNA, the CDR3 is TGTGCCAGCAGTGAATTGGGGGACAGGTATGGCTACACCTTC.

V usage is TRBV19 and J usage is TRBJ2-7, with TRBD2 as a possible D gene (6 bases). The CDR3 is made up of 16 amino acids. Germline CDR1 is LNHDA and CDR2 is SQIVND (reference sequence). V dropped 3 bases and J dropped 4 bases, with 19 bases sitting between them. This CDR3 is CASSIHPTSEGYEQYF. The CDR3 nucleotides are TGTGCCAGTAGTATTCACCCGACTAGTGAAGGGTACGAGCAGTACTTC.

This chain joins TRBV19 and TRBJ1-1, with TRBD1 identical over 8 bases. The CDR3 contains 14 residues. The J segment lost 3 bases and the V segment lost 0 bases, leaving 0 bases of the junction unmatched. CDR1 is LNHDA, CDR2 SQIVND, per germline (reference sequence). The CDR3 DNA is TGTGCCAGTAGTATAGACAGGGGGCACACTGAAGCTTTCTTT. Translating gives CASSIDRGHTEAFF.

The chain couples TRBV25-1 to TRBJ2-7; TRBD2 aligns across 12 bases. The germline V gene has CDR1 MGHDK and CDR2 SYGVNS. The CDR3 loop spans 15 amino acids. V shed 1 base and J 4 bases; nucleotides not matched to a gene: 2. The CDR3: CASSELLAGGYEQYF. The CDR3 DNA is TGTGCCAGCAGTGAATTGCTAGCGGGAGGGTACGAGCAGTACTTC.

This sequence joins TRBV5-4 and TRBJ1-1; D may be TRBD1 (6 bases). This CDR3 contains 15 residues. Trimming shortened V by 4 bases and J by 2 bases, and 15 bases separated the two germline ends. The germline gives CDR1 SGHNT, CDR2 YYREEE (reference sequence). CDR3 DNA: TGTGCCAGCAGCCCAAGGACAGCCTTCAACACTGAAGCTTTCTTT. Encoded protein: CASSPRTAFNTEAFF.

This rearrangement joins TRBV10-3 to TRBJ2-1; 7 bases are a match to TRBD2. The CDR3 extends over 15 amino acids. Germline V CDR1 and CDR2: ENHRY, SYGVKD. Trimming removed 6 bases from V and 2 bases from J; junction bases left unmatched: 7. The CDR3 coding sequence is TGTGCCATCAGGAGTTTAGCGGGCACCTACAATGAGCAGTTCTTC. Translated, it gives CAIRSLAGTYNEQFF.

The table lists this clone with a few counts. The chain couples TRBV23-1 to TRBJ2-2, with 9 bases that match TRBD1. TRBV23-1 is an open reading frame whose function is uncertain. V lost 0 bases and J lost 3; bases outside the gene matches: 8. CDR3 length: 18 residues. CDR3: CASSQSPRDREDTGELFF. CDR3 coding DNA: TGCGCCAGCAGTCAATCCCCTAGGGACAGGGAGGACACCGGGGAGCTGTTTTTT.

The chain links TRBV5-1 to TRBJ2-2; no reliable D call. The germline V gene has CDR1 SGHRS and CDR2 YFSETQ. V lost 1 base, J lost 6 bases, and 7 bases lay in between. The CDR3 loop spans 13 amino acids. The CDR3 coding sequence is TGCGCCAGCAGCTTGAAGGGCCCCGGGGAGCTGTTTTTT. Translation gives CASSLKGPGELFF.

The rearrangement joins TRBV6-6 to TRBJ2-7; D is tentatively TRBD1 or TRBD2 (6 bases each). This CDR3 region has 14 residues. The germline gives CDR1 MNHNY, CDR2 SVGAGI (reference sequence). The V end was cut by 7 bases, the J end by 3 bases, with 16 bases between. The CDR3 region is CASTVRRDNYEQYF. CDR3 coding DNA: TGTGCCAGCACCGTACGGCGGGACAACTACGAGCAGTACTTC.

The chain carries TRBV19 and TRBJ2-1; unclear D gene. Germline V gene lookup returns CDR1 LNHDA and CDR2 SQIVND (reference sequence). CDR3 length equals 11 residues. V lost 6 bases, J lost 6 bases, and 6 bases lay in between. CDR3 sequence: CASSASNEQFF. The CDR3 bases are TGTGCCAGTAGCGCAAGCAATGAGCAGTTCTTC.

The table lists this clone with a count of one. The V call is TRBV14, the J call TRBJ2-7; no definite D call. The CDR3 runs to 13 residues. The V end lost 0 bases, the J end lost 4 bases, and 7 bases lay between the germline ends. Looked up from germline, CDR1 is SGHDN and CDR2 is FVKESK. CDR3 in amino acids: CASSQELSYEQYF. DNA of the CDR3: TGTGCCAGCAGCCAAGAACTTTCATACGAGCAGTACTTC.